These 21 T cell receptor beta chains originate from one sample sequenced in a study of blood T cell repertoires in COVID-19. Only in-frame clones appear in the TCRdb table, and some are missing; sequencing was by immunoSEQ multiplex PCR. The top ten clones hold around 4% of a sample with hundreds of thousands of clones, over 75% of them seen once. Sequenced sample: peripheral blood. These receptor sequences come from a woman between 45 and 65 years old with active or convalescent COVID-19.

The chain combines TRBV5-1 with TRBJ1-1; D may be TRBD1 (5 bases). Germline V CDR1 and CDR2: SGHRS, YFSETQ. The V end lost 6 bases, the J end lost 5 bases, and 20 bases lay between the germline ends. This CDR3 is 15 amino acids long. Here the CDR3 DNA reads TGCGCCAGCAACCTGAATTCGGGGAGGGGAACTGAAGCTTTCTTT. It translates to CASNLNSGRGTEAFF.

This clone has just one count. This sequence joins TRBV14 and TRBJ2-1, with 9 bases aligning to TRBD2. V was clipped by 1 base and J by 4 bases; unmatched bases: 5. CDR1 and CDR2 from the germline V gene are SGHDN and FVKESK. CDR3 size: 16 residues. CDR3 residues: CASSQGSSGIYNEQFF. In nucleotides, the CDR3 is TGTGCCAGCAGCCAAGGGTCTAGCGGGATTTACAATGAGCAGTTCTTC. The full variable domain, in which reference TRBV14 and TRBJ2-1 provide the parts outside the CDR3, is EAGVTQFPSHSVIEKGQTVTLRCDPISGHDNLYWYRRVMGKEIKFLLHFVKESKQDESGMPNNRFLAERTGGTYSTLKVQPAELEDSGVYFCASSQGSSGIYNEQFFGPGTRLTVL.

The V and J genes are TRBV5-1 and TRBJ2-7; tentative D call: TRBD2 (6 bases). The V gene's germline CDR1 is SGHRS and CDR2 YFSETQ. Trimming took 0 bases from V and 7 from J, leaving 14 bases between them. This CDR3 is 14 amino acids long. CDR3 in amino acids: CASSLGGADGEQYF. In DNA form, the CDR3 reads TGCGCCAGCAGCTTGGGCGGGGCCGACGGGGAGCAGTACTTC.

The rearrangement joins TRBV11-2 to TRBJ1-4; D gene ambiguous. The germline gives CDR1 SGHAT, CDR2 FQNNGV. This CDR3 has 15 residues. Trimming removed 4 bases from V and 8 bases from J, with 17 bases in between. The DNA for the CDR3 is TGTGCCAGCAGCTCGGGCCCTACCCGGAGGGAAAAACTGTTTTTT. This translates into CASSSGPTRREKLFF.

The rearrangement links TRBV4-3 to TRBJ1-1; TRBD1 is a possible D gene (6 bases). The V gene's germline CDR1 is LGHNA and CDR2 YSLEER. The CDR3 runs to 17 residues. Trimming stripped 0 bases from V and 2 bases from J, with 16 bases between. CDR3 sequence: CASSQEWGQGSNTEAFF. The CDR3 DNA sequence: TGCGCCAGCAGCCAAGAATGGGGGCAGGGGAGTAACACTGAAGCTTTCTTT.

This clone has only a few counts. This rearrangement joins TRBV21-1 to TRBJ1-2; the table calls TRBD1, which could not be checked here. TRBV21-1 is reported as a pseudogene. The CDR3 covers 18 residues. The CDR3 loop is CASSFRGADRELNYGYTF. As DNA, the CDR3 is TGTGCCAGCAGCTTTCGGGGGGCGGACAGGGAATTAAACTATGGCTACACCTTC.

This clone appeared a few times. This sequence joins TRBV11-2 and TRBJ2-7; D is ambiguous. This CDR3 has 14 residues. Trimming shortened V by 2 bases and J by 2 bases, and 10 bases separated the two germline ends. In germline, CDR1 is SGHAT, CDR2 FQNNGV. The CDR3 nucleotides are TGTGCCAGCAGCTTATCTACAGTGGCCTACGAGCAGTACTTC. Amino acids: CASSLSTVAYEQYF.

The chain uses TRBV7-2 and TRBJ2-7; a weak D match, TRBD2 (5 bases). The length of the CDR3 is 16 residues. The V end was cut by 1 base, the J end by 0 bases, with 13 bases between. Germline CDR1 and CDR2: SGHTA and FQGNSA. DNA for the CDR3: TGTGCCAGCAGCTTAGTGAGCGGTTCGGCCTCCTACGAGCAGTACTTC. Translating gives CASSLVSGSASYEQYF.

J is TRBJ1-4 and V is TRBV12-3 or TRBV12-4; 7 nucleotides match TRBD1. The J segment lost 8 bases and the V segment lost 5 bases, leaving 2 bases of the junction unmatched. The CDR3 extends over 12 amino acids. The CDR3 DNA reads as TGTGCCAGCAGTGGCAGGGGGGAAAAACTGTTTTTT. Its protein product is CASSGRGEKLFF.

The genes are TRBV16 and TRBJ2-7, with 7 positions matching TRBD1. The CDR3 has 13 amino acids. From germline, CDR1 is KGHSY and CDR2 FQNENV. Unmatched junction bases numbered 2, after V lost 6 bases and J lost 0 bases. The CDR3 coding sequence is TGTGCCAGCAGACCAGGGGGCTCCTACGAGCAGTACTTC. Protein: CASRPGGSYEQYF.

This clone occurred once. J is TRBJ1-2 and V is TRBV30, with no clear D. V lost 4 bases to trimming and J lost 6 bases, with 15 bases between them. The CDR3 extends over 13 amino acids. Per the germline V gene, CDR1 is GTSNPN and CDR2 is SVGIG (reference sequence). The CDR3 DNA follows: TGTGCCTGGACGACACCCTACAGACATGGCTACACCTTC. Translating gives CAWTTPYRHGYTF.

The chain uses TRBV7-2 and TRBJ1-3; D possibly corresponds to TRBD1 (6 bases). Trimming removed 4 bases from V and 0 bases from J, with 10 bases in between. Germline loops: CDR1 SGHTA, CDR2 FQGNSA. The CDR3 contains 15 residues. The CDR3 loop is CASSSVGGSGNTIYF. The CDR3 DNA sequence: TGTGCCAGCAGCTCCGTAGGGGGCTCTGGAAACACCATATATTTT. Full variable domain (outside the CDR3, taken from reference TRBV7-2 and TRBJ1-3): GAGVSQSPSNKVTEKGKDVELRCDPISGHTALYWYRQSLGQGLEFLIYFQGNSAPDKSGLPSDRFSAERTGGSVSTLTIQRTQQEDSAVYLCASSSVGGSGNTIYFGEGSWLTVV.

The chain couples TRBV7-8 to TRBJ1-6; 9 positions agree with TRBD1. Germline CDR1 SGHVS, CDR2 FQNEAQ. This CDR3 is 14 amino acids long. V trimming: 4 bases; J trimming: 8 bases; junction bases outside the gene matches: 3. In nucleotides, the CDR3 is TGTGCCAGCAGCTCCACAGGGGGCGATTCACCCCTCCACTTT. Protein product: CASSSTGGDSPLHF.

The CDR3 spells CASEGRGPGTQYF. The CDR3 DNA reads TGTGCCAGCGAGGGGCGGGGTCCGGGGACCCAGTACTTC. V usage is TRBV2 and J usage is TRBJ2-5, with a weak D call TRBD2 (6 bases). Looked up from germline, CDR1 is SNHLY and CDR2 is FYNNEI. The germline V and J ends were trimmed by 8 bases and 7 bases, with 17 bases remaining between them. CDR3 length: 13 amino acids.

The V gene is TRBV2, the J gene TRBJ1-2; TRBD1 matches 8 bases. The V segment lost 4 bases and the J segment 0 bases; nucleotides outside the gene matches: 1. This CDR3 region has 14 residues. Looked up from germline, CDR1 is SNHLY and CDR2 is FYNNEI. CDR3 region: CASSVGQANYGYTF. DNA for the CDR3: TGTGCCAGCAGTGTGGGACAGGCTAACTATGGCTACACCTTC.

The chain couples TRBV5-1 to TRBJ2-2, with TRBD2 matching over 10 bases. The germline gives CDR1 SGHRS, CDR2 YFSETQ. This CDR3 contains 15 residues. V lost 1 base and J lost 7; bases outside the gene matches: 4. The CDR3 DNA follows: TGCGCCAGCAGCTTGTCAGCGGGAGGGATCGGGGAGCTGTTTTTT. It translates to CASSLSAGGIGELFF.

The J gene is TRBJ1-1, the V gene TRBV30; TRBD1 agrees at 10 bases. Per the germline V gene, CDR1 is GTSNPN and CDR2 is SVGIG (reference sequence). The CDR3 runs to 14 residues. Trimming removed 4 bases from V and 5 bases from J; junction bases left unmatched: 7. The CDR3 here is CAWTQDRGRTEAFF. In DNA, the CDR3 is TGTGCCTGGACCCAAGACAGGGGGCGGACTGAAGCTTTCTTT.

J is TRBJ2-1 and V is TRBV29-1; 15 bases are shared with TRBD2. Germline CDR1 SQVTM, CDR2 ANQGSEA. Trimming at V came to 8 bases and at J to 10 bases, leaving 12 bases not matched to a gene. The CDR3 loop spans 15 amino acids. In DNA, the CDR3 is TGCAGCTCTTTTACCGGGACTAGCGGGGGGAGGGAGCAGTTCTTC. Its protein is CSSFTGTSGGREQFF.

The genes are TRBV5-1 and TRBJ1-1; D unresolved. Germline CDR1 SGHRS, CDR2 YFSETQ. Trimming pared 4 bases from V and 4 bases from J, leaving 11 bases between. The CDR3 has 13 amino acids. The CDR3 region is CASSISEFTEAFF. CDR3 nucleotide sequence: TGCGCCAGCAGCATTTCGGAGTTCACTGAAGCTTTCTTT.

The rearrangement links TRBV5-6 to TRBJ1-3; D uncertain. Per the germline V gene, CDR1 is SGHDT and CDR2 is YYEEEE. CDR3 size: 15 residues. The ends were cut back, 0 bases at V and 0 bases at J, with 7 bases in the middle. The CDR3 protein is CASSLGRSSGNTIYF. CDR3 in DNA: TGTGCCAGCAGCTTGGGTCGGAGCTCTGGAAACACCATATATTTT.

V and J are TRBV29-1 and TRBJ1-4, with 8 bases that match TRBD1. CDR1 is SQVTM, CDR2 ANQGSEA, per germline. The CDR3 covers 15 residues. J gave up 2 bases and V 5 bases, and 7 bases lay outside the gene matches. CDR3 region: CSVIQGAPTNEKLFF. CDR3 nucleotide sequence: TGCAGCGTTATTCAGGGGGCGCCTACTAATGAAAAACTGTTTTTT.